This TCR beta chain was observed in a study of T cell changes during pregnancy in multiple sclerosis. This CDR3 contains 14 residues. The junction had 7 bases not matched to a gene; V was cut back by 10 bases and J by 5 bases. Germline V gene sequence: CDR1 ENHRY, CDR2 SYGVKD. The method was immunoSEQ multiplex PCR; TCRdb's version includes in-frame clones alone and lacks a portion of them. The table shows some 93,000 clones, with 92% occurring only once. The rearrangement links TRBV10-3 to TRBJ1-5; TRBD1 agrees at 11 bases. Sequencing was performed on peripheral blood, taken after pregnancy. The receptor was isolated from a female donor with multiple sclerosis, enrolled in a pregnancy study. The CDR3 is CATRTGGSDQPQHF. CDR3 DNA: TGTGCCACCCGGACAGGGGGCTCGGATCAGCCCCAGCATTTT.